The T cell receptor (beta chain) described here comes from a study of T cell responses to AZD1222 COVID-19 vaccine. About the study: Second-dose timings of about 4 or about 12 weeks were pooled. Study-level findings and limits: Repertoires were sampled only after the peak T cell response. Nearly half of spike-specific TCRs reportedly target unmutated variant regions. Only a handful of AZD1222 recipients, several in all, had baseline seropositivity.

Remarks on this clone: Its cognate antigen is unknown.

TCRdb's copy holds only in-frame clones and misses some; the assay was immunoSEQ multiplex PCR. The sample includes more than 60,000 clones, 75% to 85% of them seen just once. The source material was peripheral blood, sampled on day 0 of AZD1222 vaccination. The sequence came from an adult in good health.

Here the CDR3 reads CASSEYDSTYGYTF. Written as DNA, the CDR3 is TGTGCCAGCAGTGAATATGACAGCACCTATGGCTACACCTTC. The chain couples TRBV25-1 to TRBJ1-2; D perhaps matches TRBD1 (5 bases). This CDR3 contains 14 residues. The germline V gene encodes CDR1 MGHDK and CDR2 SYGVNS. V lost 0 bases and J lost 4, with 9 bases in between.